The sequence of this TCR beta chain was determined in a study of response to subunit inactivated influenza vaccine. J gave up 3 bases and V 3 bases, and 9 bases lay outside the gene matches. There are 16 residues in the CDR3. CDR1 and CDR2 from the germline V gene are KGHSH and LQKENI. There are a few counts of this clonotype. The antigen is not known. Study findings and constraints: The study's authors posited that every seasonal influenza vaccination enlists few new T cells.

TCRdb called the RT-PCR reads again in MiXCR, with one record for every CDR3 protein. The sample records some 600,000 distinct CDR3 sequences, 14% being singletons. The source is a man aged 50 or older who received an inactivated influenza vaccine. Sequenced here: PBMCs from blood, sampled around two weeks before vaccination. The gene calls are TRBV18 and TRBJ2-3; 7 nucleotides align to TRBD1. CDR3 bases: TGTGCCAGCTCACCGTACCCGGGACAGAGGACAGATACGCAGTATTTT. Encoded protein: CASSPYPGQRTDTQYF.